This T cell receptor (beta chain) was captured in a study of OX40 agonist ivuxolimab in advanced cancers. This clone was recorded once. Only in-frame clones appear in the TCRdb table, and some are missing; sequencing was by immunoSEQ multiplex PCR. The sample shows tens of thousands of clones, around 86% of them seen only once. CDR3 length equals 17 residues. Per germline, CDR1 KGHSH and CDR2 LQKENI. The chain is built from TRBV18 and TRBJ2-5, with D uncertain. The J call could be wrong; TRBJ2-7 is a better fit for the DNA end. Material: CD4+ or CD8+ T cells sorted from blood, obtained in a trial of the OX40 agonist ivuxolimab. This receptor was taken from an adult with an advanced solid tumor such as melanoma, head and neck, liver or kidney cancer. The CDR3 region is CASSPYDPDGSPYEQYF. The CDR3 nucleotides read TGTGCCAGCTCACCATACGATCCCGACGGGTCCCCCTACGAGCAGTACTTC.